Presented here are 15 T cell receptor beta chains from one specimen sequenced in a study of T cell responses to AZD1222 COVID-19 vaccine. Here immunoSEQ multiplex PCR was the method, and the copy in TCRdb shows in-frame clones only, minus some. The repertoire holds about 150,000 clones, with just under 95% as singletons. The material sequenced was peripheral blood, taken on day 0 of AZD1222 vaccination. All receptors derive from an adult in good health.

In this sample, this clone turned up once. The V call is TRBV7-2, the J call TRBJ1-1, with D uncertain. This CDR3 comprises 16 residues. CDR1 and CDR2 (germline): SGHTA, FQGNSA. The V gene lost 1 base and the J gene lost 4 bases, with 16 bases spanning the gap. The CDR3 DNA is TGTGCCAGCAGCTTAGTGGGCGCAATGATGGGCACTGAAGCTTTCTTT. Translating gives CASSLVGAMMGTEAFF.

Only one count was recorded for this clone. V usage is TRBV6-4 and J usage is TRBJ1-2; D is unresolved. Germline V lookup: CDR1 MRHNA, CDR2 SNTAGT. The germline V and J ends were trimmed by 4 bases and 3 bases, with 6 bases remaining between them. The length of the CDR3 is 12 residues. CDR3 amino acids: CASSGWDYGYTF. In DNA, the CDR3 is TGTGCCAGCAGTGGGTGGGACTATGGCTACACCTTC.

The rearrangement joins TRBV29-1 to TRBJ1-1, with D unresolved. The V gene's germline CDR1 is SQVTM and CDR2 ANQGSEA. V was shortened by 6 bases and J by 8 bases, with 13 bases between the two germline ends. The CDR3 is 11 residues long. CDR3 residues: CSVFILGEAFF. The CDR3 DNA reads as TGCAGCGTCTTTATATTGGGGGAAGCTTTCTTT.

This chain uses TRBV6-6 with TRBJ1-4, with 10 bases that match TRBD1. Germline CDR1 and CDR2: MNHNY and SVGAGI (reference sequence). The CDR3 is 15 amino acids. J gave up 7 bases and V 4 bases, and 6 bases lay outside the gene matches. CDR3 sequence (DNA): TGTGCCAGCAGTTCACCGGGACAGGGGAGTGAAAAACTGTTTTTT. Residues: CASSSPGQGSEKLFF.

This chain uses TRBV9 with TRBJ2-3; 7 bases match TRBD1. Germline V gene sequence: CDR1 SGDLS, CDR2 YYNGEE. V dropped 4 bases and J dropped 6; count of bases not matched to a gene: 5. The CDR3 sequence is 13 residues long. CDR3 nucleotide sequence: TGTGCCAGCAGCCCCGACAGGGCGGATACGCAGTATTTT. Translating it yields CASSPDRADTQYF.

As regards this clone: The junction departs from germline at one end; a sequencing error may be responsible. This chain connects TRBV7-7 to TRBJ2-3, with 9 positions matching TRBD2. Looked up from germline, CDR1 is SSHAT and CDR2 is FNYEAQ (reference sequence). This CDR3 region has 18 residues. The CDR3 region has the DNA TGTGCTAGCAGCTCAGGGCCGGGACTAGCCCAGAGCACAGATACGCAGTATTTT. It yields the protein CASSSGPGLAQSTDTQYF.

The chain uses TRBV30 and TRBJ1-4; D is ambiguous. V lost 5 bases and J lost 5, with 9 bases in between. CDR3 size: 12 residues. Germline-derived CDR1 and CDR2 are GTSNPN and SVGIG (reference sequence). The CDR3 sequence is CAWGRSNEKLFF. The CDR3 coding sequence is TGTGCCTGGGGACGGTCCAATGAAAAACTGTTTTTT.

J is TRBJ2-2 and V is TRBV19, with TRBD1 matching over 7 bases. This CDR3 is built from 13 residues. Looked up from germline, CDR1 is LNHDA and CDR2 is SQIVND (reference sequence). Trimming cost V 5 bases and J 6 bases; bases outside gene matches: 3. The CDR3 DNA reads TGTGCCAGTAGTCTAAGGGGGCCCGGGGAGCTGTTTTTT. It translates to CASSLRGPGELFF.

The chain combines TRBV6-6 with TRBJ1-5, with 9 positions matching TRBD1. Germline-derived CDR1 and CDR2 are MNHNY and SVGAGI (reference sequence). J was trimmed by 3 bases and V by 5 bases; bases with no gene match: 8. The CDR3 is 16 residues long. The CDR3 loop is CASSKAGTGTNQPQHF. The CDR3, as DNA: TGTGCCAGCAGTAAGGCCGGGACAGGGACCAATCAGCCCCAGCATTTT.

The V call is TRBV5-1, the J call TRBJ2-4; 7 bases match TRBD2. Looked up from germline, CDR1 is SGHRS and CDR2 is YFSETQ. J gave up 0 bases and V 2 bases, and 5 bases lay outside the gene matches. This CDR3 has 16 amino acids. CDR3 nucleotide sequence: TGCGCCAGCAGCTTACGGGGCGGGAGAGCCAAAAACATTCAGTACTTC. Translation gives CASSLRGGRAKNIQYF.

V is TRBV9 and J is TRBJ1-4; D ambiguous. V lost 3 bases and J lost 14, with 17 bases in between. The V gene's germline CDR1 is SGDLS and CDR2 YYNGEE. CDR3 length: 13 amino acids. The CDR3 DNA reads as TGTGCCAGCAGCGCGGGAGCCTCGGGAGGTCTGTTTTTT. The encoded protein is CASSAGASGGLFF.

J is TRBJ2-1 and V is TRBV15; 13 bases match TRBD2. Germline lookup yields CDR1 LNHNV and CDR2 YYDKDF (reference sequence). Losses at the gene ends were 3 bases for V and 8 bases for J; bases not matched to a gene: 10. The CDR3 extends over 17 amino acids. The CDR3 loop reads CATSSRTGTSGIDEQFF. The CDR3 nucleotides are TGTGCCACCAGCAGTAGAACCGGGACTAGCGGGATCGATGAGCAGTTCTTC.

V is TRBV27 and J is TRBJ1-6; D unresolved. The CDR3 is 13 amino acids. The germline CDR1 and CDR2 sequences are MNHEY and SMNVEV (reference sequence). Trimming took 0 bases from V and 5 from J, leaving 2 bases between them. CDR3 in DNA: TGTGCCAGCAGTTTATCGGATAATTCACCCCTCCACTTT. This translates into CASSLSDNSPLHF.

The genes are TRBV30 and TRBJ2-7, with TRBD2 matching 9 bases. V gave up 1 base and J gave up 5 bases; unmatched junction bases: 15. CDR1 and CDR2 from the germline V gene are GTSNPN and SVGIG (reference sequence). The CDR3 is made up of 17 amino acids. CDR3 loop: CAWSADLVAGAKHEQYF. CDR3 bases: TGTGCCTGGAGTGCAGACCTTGTAGCGGGGGCCAAGCACGAGCAGTACTTC.

The chain is built from TRBV7-2 and TRBJ1-2; D is undetermined. Germline lookup yields CDR1 SGHTA and CDR2 FQGNSA. Trimming took off 1 base at V and 0 bases at J, with 3 bases between the two ends. The CDR3 runs to 13 residues. The CDR3: CASSLGANYGYTF. For the CDR3, the DNA is TGTGCCAGCAGCTTAGGTGCTAACTATGGCTACACCTTC.